The present TCR beta chain was sequenced within a study of shared clonotypes between healthy human individuals. Without sorting, samples used some 100 million PBMCs for genomic DNA. The genomic DNA of each subset was split evenly across several immunoSEQ plates. Each PCR replicate run on unsorted PBMC took in 250 to 300 ng DNA, some 28,000 T cell genomes. Clones were read by immunoSEQ multiplex PCR, and TCRdb kept only the in-frame ones, dropping some. The profile shows about half a million clones, 70% to 85% of them singletons. The V gene's germline CDR1 is MDHEN and CDR2 SYDVKM. This CDR3 is 14 amino acids long.

The receptor's source is a woman aged 35 to 49 in good health. Some clones in this sample may be carry-over from other donors' samples. The sequencing input was PBMCs. The J gene is TRBJ1-3, the V gene TRBV28; D is possibly TRBD1 (5 bases). CDR3 nucleotide sequence: TGTGCTTCCTGGGGCCCTAGCTCTGGAAACACCATATATTTT. This translates into CASWGPSSGNTIYF.